This TCR beta chain was captured in a study of blood T cells in healthy people across ages. This clonotype was seen at least ten times. Its target is unknown. The CDR3 loop spans 15 amino acids. The trim removed 1 base at V and 1 base at J, leaving 3 bases unmatched. Germline lookup yields CDR1 SGHTA and CDR2 FQGNSA. PCR was performed a second time for roughly 7 to 11 cycles using a sample-barcoded 5' primer and a J-beta primer mix. All cDNA molecules were each tagged by a template-switch adaptor with 12 random nucleotides. TCRdb re-called the 5' RACE reads through MiXCR, storing one row per CDR3 protein. In the table there are roughly 650,000 distinct CDR3 sequences, about 30% of which are singletons. Study-wide points: Underestimates were what the diversity estimates from one million T cells were considered to be.

J is TRBJ1-2 and V is TRBV7-2; 7 bases map to TRBD1. This TCR was sampled from a woman aged 80 or over in good health. The sequenced material came from blood. In DNA, the CDR3 is TGTGCCAGCAGCTTAGGGACAGGTGTTAACTATGGCTACACCTTC. Translated, it gives CASSLGTGVNYGYTF.